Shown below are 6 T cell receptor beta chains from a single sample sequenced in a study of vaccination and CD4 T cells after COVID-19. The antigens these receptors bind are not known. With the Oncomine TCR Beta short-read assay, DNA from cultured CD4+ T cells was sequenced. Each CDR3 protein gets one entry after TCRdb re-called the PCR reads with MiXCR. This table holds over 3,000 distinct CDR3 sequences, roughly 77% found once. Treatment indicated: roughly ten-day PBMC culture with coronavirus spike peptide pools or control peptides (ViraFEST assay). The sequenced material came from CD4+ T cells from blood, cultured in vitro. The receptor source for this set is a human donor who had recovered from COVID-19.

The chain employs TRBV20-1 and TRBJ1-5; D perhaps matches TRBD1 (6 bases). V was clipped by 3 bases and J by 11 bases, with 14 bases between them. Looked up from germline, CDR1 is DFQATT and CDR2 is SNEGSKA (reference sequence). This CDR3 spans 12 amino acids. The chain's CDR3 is CSAREGGWSQHF. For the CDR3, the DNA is TGCAGTGCTAGGGAGGGGGGTTGGTCCCAGCATTTT.

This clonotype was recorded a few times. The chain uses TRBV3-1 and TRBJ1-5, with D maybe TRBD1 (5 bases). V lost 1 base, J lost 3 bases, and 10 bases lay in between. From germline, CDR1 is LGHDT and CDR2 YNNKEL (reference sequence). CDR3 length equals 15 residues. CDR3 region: CASSQGGRVNQPQHF. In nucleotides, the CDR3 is TGTGCCAGCAGCCAAGGGGGACGGGTCAATCAGCCCCAGCATTTT.

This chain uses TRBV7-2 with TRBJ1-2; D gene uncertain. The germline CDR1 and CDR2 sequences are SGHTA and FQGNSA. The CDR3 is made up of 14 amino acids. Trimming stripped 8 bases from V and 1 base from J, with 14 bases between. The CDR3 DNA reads TGTGCCAGCTCTTTAATGGGGATTAACTATGGCTACACCTTC. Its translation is CASSLMGINYGYTF.

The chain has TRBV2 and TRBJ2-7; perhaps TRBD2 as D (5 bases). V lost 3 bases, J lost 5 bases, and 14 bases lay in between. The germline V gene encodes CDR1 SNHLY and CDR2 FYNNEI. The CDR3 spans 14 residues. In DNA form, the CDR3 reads TGTGCCAGCAGTGATATATTGGACTTTGACGAGCAGTACTTC. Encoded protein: CASSDILDFDEQYF.

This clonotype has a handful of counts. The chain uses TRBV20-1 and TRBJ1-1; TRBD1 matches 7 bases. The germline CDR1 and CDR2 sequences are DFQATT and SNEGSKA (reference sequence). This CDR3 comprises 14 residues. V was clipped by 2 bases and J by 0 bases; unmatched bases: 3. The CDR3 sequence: CSARRTGMNTEAFF. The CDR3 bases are TGCAGTGCTAGAAGGACAGGCATGAACACTGAAGCTTTCTTT.

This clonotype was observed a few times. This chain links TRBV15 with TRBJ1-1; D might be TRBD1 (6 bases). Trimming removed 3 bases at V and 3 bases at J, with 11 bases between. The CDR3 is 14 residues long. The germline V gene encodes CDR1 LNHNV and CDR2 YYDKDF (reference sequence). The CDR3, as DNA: TGTGCCACCAGCAGCGGGGGGCTCGACACTGAAGCTTTCTTT. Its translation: CATSSGGLDTEAFF.